This T cell receptor beta chain was profiled in a study of cytomegalovirus exposure and HLA in healthy donors. It was with 60 Vbeta and 13 Jbeta primers that the PCR ran. Only in-frame clones appear in the TCRdb table, and some are missing; sequencing was by immunoSEQ multiplex PCR. The table has roughly 130,000 clones, approximately 80% seen once; the top ten hold 1%. Study-wide results and caveats: A later analysis reportedly identified an Asian-associated ancestry cluster as carrying fewer N-insertions than the roughly 700-donor mean. Later work showed greater clonal expansion in HLA-associated TCR beta chains than in equally common others.

To note about this clone: The antigen is undetermined.

Sequenced: PBMCs. This sequence was found in a man aged 40-49 years in good health and CMV-seronegative.

The CDR3 region has the DNA TGTGCCAGCAGCCCCCGACGCGAGGGAGATACGCAGTATTTT. Residues: CASSPRREGDTQYF. This chain connects TRBV28 to TRBJ2-3; maybe TRBD2 (5 bases). The CDR3 contains 14 residues. The V end was cut by 6 bases, the J end by 5 bases, with 15 bases between. The germline CDR1 and CDR2 sequences are MDHEN and SYDVKM.